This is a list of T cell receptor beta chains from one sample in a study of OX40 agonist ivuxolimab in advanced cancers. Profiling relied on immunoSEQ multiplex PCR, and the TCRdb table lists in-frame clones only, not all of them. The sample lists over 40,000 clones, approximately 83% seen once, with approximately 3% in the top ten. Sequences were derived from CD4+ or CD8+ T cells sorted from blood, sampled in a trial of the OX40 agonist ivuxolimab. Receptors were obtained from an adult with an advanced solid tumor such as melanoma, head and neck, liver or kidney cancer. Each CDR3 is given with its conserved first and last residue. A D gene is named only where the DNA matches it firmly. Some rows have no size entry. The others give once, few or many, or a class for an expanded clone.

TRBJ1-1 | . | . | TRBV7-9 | CASSSPGRNTEAFF | TGTGCCAGCAGCTCGCCCGGCCGGAACACTGAAGCTTTCTTT
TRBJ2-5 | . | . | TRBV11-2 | CASSSIRGGLQETQYF | TGTGCCAGCAGCTCCATTAGGGGGGGCCTCCAAGAGACCCAGTACTTC
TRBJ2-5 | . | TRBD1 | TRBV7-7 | CASSATPGQQETQYF | TGTGCCAGCAGCGCGACCCCGGGACAGCAAGAGACCCAGTACTTC
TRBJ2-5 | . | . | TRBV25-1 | CASIGTTRETQYF | TGTGCCAGTATTGGGACCACCCGCGAGACCCAGTACTTC
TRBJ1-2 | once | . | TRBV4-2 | CASSAAGVDYGYTF | TGTGCCAGCAGCGCTGCAGGGGTTGACTATGGCTACACCTTC
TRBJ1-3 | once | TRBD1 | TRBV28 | CASSSGTEIGNTIYF | TGTGCCAGCAGTTCCGGGACAGAAATTGGAAACACCATATATTTT
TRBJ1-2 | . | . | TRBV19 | CASISGSYGYTF | TGTGCCAGTATTTCGGGGAGCTATGGCTACACCTTC
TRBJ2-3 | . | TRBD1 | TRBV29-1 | CSVTGQGITDTQYF | TGCAGCGTAACGGGACAGGGGATAACAGATACGCAGTATTTT
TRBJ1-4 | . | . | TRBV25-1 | CASSDPTALNEKLFF | TGTGCCAGCAGTGACCCGACAGCACTTAATGAAAAACTGTTTTTT
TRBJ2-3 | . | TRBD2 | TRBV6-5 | CASSYGTSADTQYF | TGTGCCAGCAGTTACGGGACTAGCGCGGATACGCAGTATTTT
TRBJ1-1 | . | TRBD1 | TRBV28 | CASSSLEGAGTEAFF | TGTGCCAGCAGTTCCCTTGAGGGGGCGGGTACTGAAGCTTTCTTT
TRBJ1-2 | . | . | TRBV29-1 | CSVEEGTYGYTF | TGCAGCGTTGAAGAAGGGACTTATGGCTACACCTTC
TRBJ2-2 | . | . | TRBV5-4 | CASSLVRDDTGELFF | TGTGCCAGCAGCTTGGTCAGGGATGACACCGGGGAGCTGTTTTTT
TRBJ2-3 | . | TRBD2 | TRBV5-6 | CASSLGLAADTQYF | TGTGCCAGCAGCTTGGGACTAGCAGCAGATACGCAGTATTTT
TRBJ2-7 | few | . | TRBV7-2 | CASSLEWRPGNEQYF | TGTGCCAGCAGCTTAGAATGGCGGCCGGGGAACGAGCAGTACTTC
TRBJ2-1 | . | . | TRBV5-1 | CASSLYLYDPQFF | TGCGCCAGCAGCTTGTACTTATACGATCCGCAGTTCTTC
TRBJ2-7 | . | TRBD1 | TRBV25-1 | CASSKPGQMYEQYF | TGTGCCAGCAGTAAGCCGGGACAGATGTACGAGCAGTACTTC
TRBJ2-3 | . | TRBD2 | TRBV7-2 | CASTQALAGGTDTQYF | TGTGCCAGCACCCAGGCCCTAGCGGGGGGCACAGATACGCAGTATTTT
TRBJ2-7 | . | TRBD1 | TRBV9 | CASSAQQGALGEQYF | TGTGCCAGCAGCGCACAACAGGGGGCGCTGGGCGAGCAGTACTTC
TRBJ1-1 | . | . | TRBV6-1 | CATGPGMSEAFF | TGTGCCACGGGTCCGGGAATGTCTGAAGCTTTCTTT
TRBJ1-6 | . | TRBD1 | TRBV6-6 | CASSQPQGALNSPLHF | TGTGCCAGCAGTCAGCCACAGGGGGCGTTGAATTCACCCCTCCACTTT
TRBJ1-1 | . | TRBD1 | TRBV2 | CASSERGLTEAFF | TGTGCCAGCAGTGAAAGGGGGCTGACTGAAGCTTTCTTT
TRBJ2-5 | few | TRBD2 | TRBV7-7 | CASSRVAGAQETQYF | TGTGCCAGCAGCAGAGTAGCGGGGGCACAAGAGACCCAGTACTTC
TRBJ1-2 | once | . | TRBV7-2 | CASSFAPGYTF | TGTGCCAGCAGCTTTGCGCCTGGCTACACCTTC
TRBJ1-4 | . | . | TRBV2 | CASSSKTANEKLFF | TGTGCCAGCAGTTCCAAGACGGCTAATGAAAAACTGTTTTTT
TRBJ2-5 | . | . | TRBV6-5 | CASSWAVKETQYF | TGTGCCAGCAGTTGGGCGGTGAAAGAGACCCAGTACTTC
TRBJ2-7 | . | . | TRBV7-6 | CASSLEGGAVGGEQYF | TGTGCCAGCAGCTTAGAGGGTGGGGCAGTGGGTGGAGAGCAGTACTTC
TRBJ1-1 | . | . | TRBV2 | CASSEGSLGTTEAFF | TGTGCCAGCAGTGAGGGAAGTTTAGGGACAACTGAAGCTTTCTTT
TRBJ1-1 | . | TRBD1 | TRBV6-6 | CASSYSWQGDTEAFF | TGTGCCAGCAGTTACTCGTGGCAGGGGGACACTGAAGCTTTCTTT
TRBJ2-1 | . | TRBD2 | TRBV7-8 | CASSLWGGEQFF | TGTGCCAGCAGCTTATGGGGGGGTGAGCAGTTCTTC
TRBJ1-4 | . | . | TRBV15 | CATSRDPGEKLFF | TGTGCCACCAGCAGAGATCCGGGTGAAAAACTGTTTTTT
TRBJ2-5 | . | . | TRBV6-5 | CASRTGTWEVRTQYF | TGTGCCAGCAGAACGGGGACCTGGGAGGTTAGGACCCAGTACTTC
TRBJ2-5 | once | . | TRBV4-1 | CASSLGLGGDQETQYF | TGCGCCAGCAGCCTCGGACTGGGTGGAGATCAAGAGACCCAGTACTTC
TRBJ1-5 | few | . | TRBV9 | CASSVGDNQPQHF | TGTGCCAGCAGCGTAGGGGACAATCAGCCCCAGCATTTT
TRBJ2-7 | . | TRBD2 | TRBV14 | CASSRLSGAGSYEQYF | TGTGCCAGCAGCAGACTAAGCGGGGCTGGCTCCTACGAGCAGTACTTC
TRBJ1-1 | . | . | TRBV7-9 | CASSKRGVVAEAFF | TGTGCCAGCAGCAAAAGGGGGGTAGTAGCTGAAGCTTTCTTT
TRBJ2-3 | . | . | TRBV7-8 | CASTLTPAPDTQYF | TGTGCCAGCACCCTTACTCCAGCTCCAGATACGCAGTATTTT
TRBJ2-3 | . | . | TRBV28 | CASSLVASVLSTDTQYF | TGTGCCAGCAGTTTAGTAGCTTCGGTGCTTAGCACAGATACGCAGTATTTT
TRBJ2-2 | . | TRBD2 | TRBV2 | CASSERWGEGTNTGELFF | TGTGCCAGCAGTGAGCGTTGGGGGGAGGGCACGAACACCGGGGAGCTGTTTTTT
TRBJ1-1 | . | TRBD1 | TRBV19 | CASKQGKTEAFF | TGTGCCAGTAAACAGGGGAAGACTGAAGCTTTCTTT
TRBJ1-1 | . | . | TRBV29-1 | CSVGTGENTEAFF | TGCAGCGTTGGTACAGGAGAGAACACTGAAGCTTTCTTT
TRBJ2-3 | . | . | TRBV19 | CASSTLGVPSTDTQYF | TGTGCCAGTAGTACCCTGGGGGTACCGAGCACAGATACGCAGTATTTT
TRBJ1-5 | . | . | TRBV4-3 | CASSQPDSLNQPQHF | TGCGCCAGCAGCCAACCCGACAGCCTTAATCAGCCCCAGCATTTT
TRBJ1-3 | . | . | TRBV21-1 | CAPRAQSLGNTIYF | TGTGCACCGAGGGCACAGTCCCTAGGAAACACCATATATTTT
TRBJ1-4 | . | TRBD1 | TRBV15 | CATSRDASGGNEKLFF | TGTGCCACCAGCAGAGATGCCTCAGGGGGTAATGAAAAACTGTTTTTT
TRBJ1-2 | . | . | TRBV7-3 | CASSPSGRSLYGYTF | TGTGCCAGCAGCCCCTCGGGACGGTCGCTATATGGCTACACCTTC
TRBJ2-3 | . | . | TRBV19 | CASSTRGGTDTQYF | TGTGCCAGTAGTACTAGAGGAGGGACAGATACGCAGTATTTT
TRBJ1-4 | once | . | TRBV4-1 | CASSQGPQGAGDEKLFF | TGCGCCAGCAGCCAAGGCCCCCAAGGTGCGGGTGATGAAAAACTGTTTTTT
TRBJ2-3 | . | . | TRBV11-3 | CASAGRTDTQYF | TGTGCCAGCGCAGGTCGCACAGATACGCAGTATTTT
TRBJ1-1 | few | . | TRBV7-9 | CASSLLVLNTEAFF | TGTGCCAGCAGCTTACTAGTCCTGAACACTGAAGCTTTCTTT
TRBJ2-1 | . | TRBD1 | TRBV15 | CATSRKGQGATNEQFF | TGTGCCACCAGCAGAAAAGGACAGGGGGCGACGAATGAGCAGTTCTTC
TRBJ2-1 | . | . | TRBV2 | CASNLLGGAYNEQFF | TGTGCCAGCAACCTTCTGGGGGGCGCCTACAATGAGCAGTTCTTC